This T cell receptor beta chain was observed in a study of Graves' ophthalmopathy and Graves' hyperthyroidism. Broader study findings: Blood repertoires reportedly contained most expanded thyroid clonotypes above 0.001 frequency.

A note on this clonotype: What it recognizes is unknown.

Exclusion criteria comprised other autoimmune diseases, uncontrolled infections, pregnancy or lactation in patients. It was on clinical symptoms, serum thyroxine, TRAb, thyroid ultrasound and orbital computed tomography that diagnosis relied. TCR beta CDR3 amplification used RNA transcripts. RT-PCR in the first round used HTBI primers; a second-round multiplex PCR followed. Each CDR3 protein gets one entry after TCRdb re-called the multiplex PCR reads with MiXCR. Here the sample spans over a million distinct CDR3 sequences, 35% to 40% being singletons. This CDR3 region has 17 residues. Trimming left V 3 bases short and J 7 bases short, with 19 bases between.

Sequencing input: peripheral blood or thyroid tissue (not recorded which). The chain recombines TRBV12-3 or TRBV12-4 with TRBJ1-6; TRBD1 might be the D (5 bases). This sequence was found in an adult man with Graves' hyperthyroidism. Written as DNA, the CDR3 is TGTGCCAGCAGTTTGATCCAGGGTGGTCTCATGAATTCACCCCTCCACTTT. Its protein is CASSLIQGGLMNSPLHF.